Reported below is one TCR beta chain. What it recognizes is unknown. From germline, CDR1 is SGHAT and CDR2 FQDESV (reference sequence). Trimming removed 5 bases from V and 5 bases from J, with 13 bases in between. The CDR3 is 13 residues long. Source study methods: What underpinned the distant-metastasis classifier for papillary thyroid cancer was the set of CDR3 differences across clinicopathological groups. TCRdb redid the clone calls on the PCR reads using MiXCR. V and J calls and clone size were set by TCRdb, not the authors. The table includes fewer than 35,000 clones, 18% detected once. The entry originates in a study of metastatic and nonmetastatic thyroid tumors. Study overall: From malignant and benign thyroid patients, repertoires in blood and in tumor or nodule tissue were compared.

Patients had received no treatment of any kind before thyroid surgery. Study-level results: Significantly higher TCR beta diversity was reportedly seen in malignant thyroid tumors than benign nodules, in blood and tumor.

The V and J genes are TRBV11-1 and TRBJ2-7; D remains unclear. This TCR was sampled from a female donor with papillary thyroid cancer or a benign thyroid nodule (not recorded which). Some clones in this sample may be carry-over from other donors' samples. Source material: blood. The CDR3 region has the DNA TGTGCCAGCAGCCCATGCGCCACCCACGAGCAGTACTTC. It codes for CASSPCATHEQYF.